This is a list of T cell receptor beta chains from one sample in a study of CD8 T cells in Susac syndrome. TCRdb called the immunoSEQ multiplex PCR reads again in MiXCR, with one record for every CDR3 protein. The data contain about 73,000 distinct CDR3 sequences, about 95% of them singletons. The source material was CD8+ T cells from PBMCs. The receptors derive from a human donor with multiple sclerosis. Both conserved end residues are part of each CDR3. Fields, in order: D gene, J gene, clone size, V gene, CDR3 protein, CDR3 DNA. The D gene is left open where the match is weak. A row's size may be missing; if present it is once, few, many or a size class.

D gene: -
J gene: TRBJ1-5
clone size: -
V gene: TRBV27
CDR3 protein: CASSLRTDNQPQHF
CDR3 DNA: TGTGCCAGCAGTTTGCGAACAGACAATCAGCCCCAGCATTTT

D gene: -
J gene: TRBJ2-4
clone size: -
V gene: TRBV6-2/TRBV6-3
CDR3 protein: CASSPNLAKNIQYF
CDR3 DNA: TGTGCCAGCAGTCCTAATCTAGCCAAAAACATTCAGTACTTC

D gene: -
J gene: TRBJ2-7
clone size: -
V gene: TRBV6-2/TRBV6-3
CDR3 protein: CASSDRDTGTYEQYF
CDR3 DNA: TGTGCCAGCAGTGACCGGGACACGGGCACCTACGAGCAGTACTTC

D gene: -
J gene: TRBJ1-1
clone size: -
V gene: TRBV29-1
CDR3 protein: CSVAEFTEAFF
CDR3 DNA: TGCAGCGTTGCGGAGTTCACTGAAGCTTTCTTT

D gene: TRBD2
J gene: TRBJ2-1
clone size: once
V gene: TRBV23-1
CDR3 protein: CASSQVKRGRNEQFF
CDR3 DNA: TGCGCCAGCAGTCAAGTCAAGCGGGGTAGAAATGAGCAGTTCTTC

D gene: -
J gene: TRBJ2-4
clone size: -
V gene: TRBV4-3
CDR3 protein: CASSQVFLGKNIQYF
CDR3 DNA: TGCGCCAGCAGCCAAGTGTTCCTTGGCAAAAACATTCAGTACTTC

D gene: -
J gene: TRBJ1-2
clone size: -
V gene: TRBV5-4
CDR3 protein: CASSSDSGARYGYTF
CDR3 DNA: TGTGCCAGCAGCTCTGACTCGGGGGCGCGCTATGGCTACACCTTC

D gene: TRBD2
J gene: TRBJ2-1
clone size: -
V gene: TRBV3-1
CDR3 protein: CASSQDGPSGRAYEQFF
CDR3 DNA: TGTGCCAGCAGCCAAGACGGGCCTAGCGGGAGGGCCTATGAGCAGTTCTTC

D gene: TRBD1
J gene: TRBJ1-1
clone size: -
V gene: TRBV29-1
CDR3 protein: CSVATGGRNTEAFF
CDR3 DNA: TGCAGCGTTGCAACAGGGGGAAGGAACACTGAAGCTTTCTTT

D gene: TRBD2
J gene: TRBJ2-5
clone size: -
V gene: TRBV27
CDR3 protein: CASSPAGDQETQYF
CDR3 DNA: TGTGCCAGCAGTCCCGCGGGAGACCAAGAGACCCAGTACTTC

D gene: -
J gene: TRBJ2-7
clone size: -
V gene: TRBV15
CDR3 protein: CATSRGGGKGQLAYEQYF
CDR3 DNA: TGTGCCACCAGCAGAGGTGGGGGGAAGGGTCAACTGGCCTACGAGCAGTACTTC

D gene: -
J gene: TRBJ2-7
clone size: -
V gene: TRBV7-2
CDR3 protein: CASSPDSAYEQYF
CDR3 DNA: TGTGCCAGCAGCCCTGACAGTGCCTACGAGCAGTACTTC

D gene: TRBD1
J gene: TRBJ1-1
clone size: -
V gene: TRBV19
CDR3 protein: CASSPAGTGGTEAFF
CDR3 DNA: TGTGCCAGTAGTCCCGCCGGGACAGGGGGTACTGAAGCTTTCTTT

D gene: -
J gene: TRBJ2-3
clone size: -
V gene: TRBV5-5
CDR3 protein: CASSLGRSGTDTQYF
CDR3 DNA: TGTGCCAGCAGCTTGGGGCGCTCAGGGACAGATACGCAGTATTTT

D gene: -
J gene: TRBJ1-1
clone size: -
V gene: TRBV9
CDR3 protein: CASSGRARDSEAFF
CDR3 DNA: TGTGCCAGCAGCGGCAGAGCCCGCGACTCTGAAGCTTTCTTT

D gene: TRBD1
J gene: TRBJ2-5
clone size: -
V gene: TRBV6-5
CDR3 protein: CASRGGRIQYF
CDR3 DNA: TGTGCCAGCAGAGGGGGCCGGATCCAGTACTTC

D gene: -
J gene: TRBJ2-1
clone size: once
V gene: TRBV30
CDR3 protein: CAWTSGDKAYNEQFF
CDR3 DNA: TGTGCCTGGACCTCCGGGGACAAGGCCTACAATGAGCAGTTCTTC

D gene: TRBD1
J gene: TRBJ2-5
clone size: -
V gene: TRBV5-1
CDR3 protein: CASSLAPRDSRQTQYF
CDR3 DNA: TGCGCCAGCAGCTTGGCCCCCCGGGACAGCAGACAGACCCAGTACTTC

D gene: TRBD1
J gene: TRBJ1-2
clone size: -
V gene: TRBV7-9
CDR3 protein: CASSLTGGSNYGYTF
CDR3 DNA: TGTGCCAGCAGCTTAACAGGGGGATCGAACTATGGCTACACCTTC

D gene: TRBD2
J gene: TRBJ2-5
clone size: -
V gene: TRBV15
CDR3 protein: CATSRDGGSLRGTQYF
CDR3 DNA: TGTGCCACCAGCAGAGACGGCGGGAGCCTTCGTGGGACCCAGTACTTC

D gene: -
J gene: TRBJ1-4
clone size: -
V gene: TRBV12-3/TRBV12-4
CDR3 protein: CASSLEQNTGKLFF
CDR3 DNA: TGTGCCAGCAGTTTAGAACAGAATACGGGAAAACTGTTTTTT

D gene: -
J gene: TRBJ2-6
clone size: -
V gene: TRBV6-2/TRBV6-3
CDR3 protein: CASSGANVLTF
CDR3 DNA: TGTGCCAGTTCTGGGGCCAACGTCCTGACTTTC

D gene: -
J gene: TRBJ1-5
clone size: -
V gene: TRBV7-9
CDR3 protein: CASSSTGGGNQPQHF
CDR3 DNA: TGTGCCAGCAGCAGCACCGGGGGAGGAAATCAGCCCCAGCATTTT

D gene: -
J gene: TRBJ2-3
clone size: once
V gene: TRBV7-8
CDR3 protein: CASSPRGLVTDTQYF
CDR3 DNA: TGTGCCAGCAGCCCGAGGGGTCTAGTAACAGATACGCAGTATTTT

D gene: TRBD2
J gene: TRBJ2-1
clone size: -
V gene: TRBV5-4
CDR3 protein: CASSLVWTSGNNEQFF
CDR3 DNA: TGTGCCAGCAGCTTGGTGTGGACTAGCGGAAACAATGAGCAGTTCTTC

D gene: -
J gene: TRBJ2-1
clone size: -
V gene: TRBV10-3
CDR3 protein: CAISESVAGENNEQFF
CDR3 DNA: TGTGCCATCAGTGAGTCGGTGGCAGGGGAGAACAATGAGCAGTTCTTC

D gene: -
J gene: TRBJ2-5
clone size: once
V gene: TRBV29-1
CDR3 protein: CSVVLLGGQETQYF
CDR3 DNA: TGCAGCGTTGTTCTCCTCGGAGGCCAAGAGACCCAGTACTTC

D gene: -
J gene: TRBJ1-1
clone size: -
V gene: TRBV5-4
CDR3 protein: CAGGAETNTEAFF
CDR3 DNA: TGTGCCGGGGGGGCAGAGACGAACACTGAAGCTTTCTTT

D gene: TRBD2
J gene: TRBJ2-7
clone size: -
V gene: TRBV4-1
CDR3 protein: CASSQDKAGTYEQYF
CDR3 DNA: TGCGCCAGCAGCCAAGATAAAGCGGGGACCTACGAGCAGTACTTC

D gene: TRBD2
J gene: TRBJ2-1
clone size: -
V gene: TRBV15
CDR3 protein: CATSSTGTSGTLSSYNEQFF
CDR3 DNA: TGTGCCACCAGCAGTACCGGGACTAGCGGCACCTTGAGCTCCTACAATGAGCAGTTCTTC

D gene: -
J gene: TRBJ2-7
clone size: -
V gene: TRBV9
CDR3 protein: CASSVRGTYEQYF
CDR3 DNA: TGTGCCAGCAGCGTTAGGGGAACCTACGAGCAGTACTTC

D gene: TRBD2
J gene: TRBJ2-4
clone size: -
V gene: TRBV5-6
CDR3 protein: CASSTSGRTKNIQYF
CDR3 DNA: TGTGCCAGTTCGACTAGCGGGAGAACCAAAAACATTCAGTACTTC

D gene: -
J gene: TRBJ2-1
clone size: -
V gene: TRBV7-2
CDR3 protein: CASSMNRRRGEQFF
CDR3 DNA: TGTGCCAGCAGCATGAACAGGAGAAGGGGGGAGCAGTTCTTC

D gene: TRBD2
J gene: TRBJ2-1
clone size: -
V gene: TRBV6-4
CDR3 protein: CASSDVASGYNEQFF
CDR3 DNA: TGTGCCAGCAGTGATGTCGCTAGCGGATACAATGAGCAGTTCTTC

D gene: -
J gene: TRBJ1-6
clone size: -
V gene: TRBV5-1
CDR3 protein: CASSLDPRSASPLHF
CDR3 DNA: TGCGCCAGCAGCTTGGATCCCAGGTCTGCTTCACCCCTCCACTTT

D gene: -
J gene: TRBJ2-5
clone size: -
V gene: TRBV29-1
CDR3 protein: CSVEGLGGETQYF
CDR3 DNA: TGCAGCGTTGAAGGGCTCGGTGGTGAGACCCAGTACTTC

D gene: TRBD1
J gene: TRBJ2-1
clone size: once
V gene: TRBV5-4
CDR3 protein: CASIGTGDSYEQFF
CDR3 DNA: TGTGCCAGCATCGGGACAGGGGATAGTTATGAGCAGTTCTTC

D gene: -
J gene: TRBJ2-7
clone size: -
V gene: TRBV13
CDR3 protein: CASSARDGETPSYEQYF
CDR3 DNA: TGTGCCAGCAGCGCCCGGGACGGAGAAACTCCTTCCTACGAGCAGTACTTC

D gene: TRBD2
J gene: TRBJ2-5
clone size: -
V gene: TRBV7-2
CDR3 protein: CASSSSTSGWAQYF
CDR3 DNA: TGTGCCAGCAGCTCCTCGACTAGCGGGTGGGCCCAGTACTTC

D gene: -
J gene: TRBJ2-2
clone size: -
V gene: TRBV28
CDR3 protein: CASSTLLELGDGDPGELFF
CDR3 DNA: TGTGCCAGCAGTACTCTACTAGAACTGGGGGACGGCGACCCCGGGGAGCTGTTTTTT

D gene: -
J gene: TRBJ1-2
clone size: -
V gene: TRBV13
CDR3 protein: CASSSALDSYGYTF
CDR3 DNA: TGTGCCAGCAGCTCCGCCCTCGACAGCTATGGCTACACCTTC

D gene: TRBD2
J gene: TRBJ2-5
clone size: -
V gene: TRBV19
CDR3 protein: CASSIDPTASGEETQYF
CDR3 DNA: TGTGCCAGTAGTATAGATCCCACGGCTAGCGGAGAAGAGACCCAGTACTTC

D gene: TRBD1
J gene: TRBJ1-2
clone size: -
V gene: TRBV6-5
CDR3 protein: CASSYSGTGVYGYTF
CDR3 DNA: TGTGCCAGCAGTTACTCCGGGACAGGGGTCTATGGCTACACCTTC

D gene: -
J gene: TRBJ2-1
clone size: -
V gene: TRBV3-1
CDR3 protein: CASSPIVVSYNEQFF
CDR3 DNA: TGTGCCAGCAGCCCAATAGTTGTTTCCTACAATGAGCAGTTCTTC

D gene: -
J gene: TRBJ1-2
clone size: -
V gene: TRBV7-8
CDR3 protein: CASSSIPGISDGYTF
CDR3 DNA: TGTGCCAGCAGCTCCATACCGGGAATATCAGATGGCTACACCTTC

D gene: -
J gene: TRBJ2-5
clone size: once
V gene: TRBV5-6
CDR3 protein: CASSLGVRETQYF
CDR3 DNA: TGTGCCAGCAGCTTGGGAGTCCGGGAGACCCAGTACTTC

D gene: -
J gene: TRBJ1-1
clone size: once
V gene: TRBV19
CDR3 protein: CASSDGFGTEAFF
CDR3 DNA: TGTGCCAGTAGTGACGGATTTGGCACTGAAGCTTTCTTT

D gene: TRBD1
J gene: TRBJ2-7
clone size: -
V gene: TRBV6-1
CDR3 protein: CASSLSTPQGDLYEQYF
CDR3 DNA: TGTGCCAGCAGTCTAAGTACTCCACAGGGGGACCTCTACGAGCAGTACTTC